Presented here are 28 T cell receptor beta chains from one specimen sequenced in a study of regulatory T cells in long-lasting Graves disease. Libraries of TCR beta came from iRepertoire HTBI primers plus Arm-PCR of CDR3 regions. TCRdb reprocessed the multiplex PCR reads via MiXCR and lists one record per CDR3 protein. Here the sample spans 200,000 to 250,000 distinct CDR3 sequences, roughly 18% being singletons. Time point defined: newly diagnosed GD, antithyroid drugs for less than 3 months. PBMCs provided the RNA from which the TCR library was made. These data also featured in a second study, about T cells in Graves' hyperthyroidism and ophthalmopathy.

The sample was peripheral blood mononuclear cells (PBMCs), taken at new diagnosis, from a patient treated with antithyroid drugs. All receptors come from a woman aged 25 to 39 with Graves disease.

This clonotype was detected ten times or more. This sequence joins TRBV6-5 and TRBJ2-7; TRBD2 is a possible D gene (6 bases). Per germline, CDR1 MNHEY and CDR2 SVGAGI. With 0 bases removed from V and 4 bases from J, the gap between germline ends came to 10 bases. The CDR3 spans 14 residues. CDR3 nucleotide sequence: TGTGCCAGCAGTTACTCGCGACTAGAGTACGAGCAGTACTTC. Residues: CASSYSRLEYEQYF.

In this sample, this clonotype turned up many times. J is TRBJ1-1 and V is TRBV5-1; a weak D match, TRBD1 (5 bases). Germline loops: CDR1 SGHRS, CDR2 YFSETQ. V was clipped by 4 bases and J by 6 bases, with 22 bases between them. The CDR3 extends over 16 amino acids. The DNA of the CDR3 is TGCGCCAGCAGCACTACCCGACAGTTCCTGGGGGCTGAAGCTTTCTTT. It specifies CASSTTRQFLGAEAFF.

Regarding this clonotype: A much larger clone lies one base from this, so it may be a read error. CDR3 DNA sequence: TGCAGTGCTAGAGGCCGAATGACAGGGGCCCTGGGGGAGTGGACTGAAGCTTTCTTT. Its translation is CSARGRMTGALGEWTEAFF. The chain couples TRBV20-1 to TRBJ1-1, with 8 nucleotides matching TRBD1. The germline CDR1 and CDR2 sequences are DFQATT and SNEGSKA (reference sequence). CDR3 size: 19 residues. The V and J ends lost 1 base and 5 bases, in that order; junction bases with no gene match: 21.

The CDR3 nucleotides read TGTGCCAGCAGCTCAAGGGAGGGACAGGGGGCACTGAGAGAGACCCAGTACTTC. As protein: CASSSREGQGALRETQYF. The chain has TRBV7-3 and TRBJ2-1; 12 bases fit TRBD1. TRBJ2-5 matches the DNA end more closely, so the J call is doubtful. This CDR3 region has 18 residues. Per germline, CDR1 SGHTA and CDR2 FQGTGA.

This clonotype was recorded many times. The genes are TRBV3-1 and TRBJ2-3; no clear D gene. In germline, CDR1 is LGHDT, CDR2 YNNKEL (reference sequence). This CDR3 has 12 residues. Trimming stripped 5 bases from V and 7 bases from J, with 10 bases between. Here the CDR3 reads CASSTYSYTQYF. In DNA, the CDR3 is TGTGCCAGCAGCACCTACTCATATACGCAGTATTTT.

The genes are TRBV4-2 and TRBJ2-5; D may correspond to TRBD1 or TRBD2 (5 bases each). This CDR3 is 15 amino acids long. V gave up 0 bases and J gave up 4 bases, with 12 bases separating them. Germline V gives CDR1 LGHNA, CDR2 YNFKEQ. DNA for the CDR3: TGTGCCAGCAGCCAAGATCGTGGGGGAGTAGAGACCCAGTACTTC. It codes for CASSQDRGGVETQYF.

This clonotype appeared a few times. The chain couples TRBV3-1 to TRBJ1-1; D is perhaps TRBD1 (5 bases). The CDR3 consists of 13 residues. Germline values: CDR1 LGHDT, CDR2 YNNKEL (reference sequence). Trimming cost V 0 bases and J 7 bases, with 9 bases left between them. The CDR3 bases are TGTGCCAGCAGCCAAGATCGGACATTTGAAGCTTTCTTT. This sequence encodes CASSQDRTFEAFF.

This clonotype showed up many times. This chain connects TRBV5-1 to TRBJ1-1; D is ambiguous. This CDR3 spans 14 amino acids. Trimming left V 4 bases short and J 2 bases short, with 12 bases between. The germline gives CDR1 SGHRS, CDR2 YFSETQ. CDR3 in amino acids: CASSPGLINTEAFF. CDR3 DNA: TGCGCCAGCAGCCCCGGACTGATCAACACTGAAGCTTTCTTT.

This clonotype was recorded at least ten times. The genes are TRBV2 and TRBJ2-2, with unresolved D. V gave up 6 bases and J gave up 4 bases, with 12 bases separating them. The CDR3 runs to 14 residues. Germline CDR1 SNHLY, CDR2 FYNNEI. The CDR3 DNA reads as TGTGCCAGCAGGGAAACCAGGAGCACCGGGGAGCTGTTTTTT. It yields the protein CASRETRSTGELFF.

This clonotype showed up many times. The chain joins TRBV11-1 to TRBJ2-7, with no clear D. This CDR3 region has 15 residues. V was pared by 0 bases and J by 3 bases, with 12 bases between. The germline CDR1 and CDR2 sequences are SGHAT and FQDESV (reference sequence). DNA of the CDR3: TGTGCCAGCAGCTTAGCCAGGACCTACTTCTACGAGCAGTACTTC. This gives the protein CASSLARTYFYEQYF.

This clonotype was counted ten times or more. The chain couples TRBV4-1 to TRBJ1-5, with 9 bases identical to TRBD1. The CDR3 is made up of 17 amino acids. Germline V gene lookup returns CDR1 MGHRA and CDR2 YSYEKL. V lost 0 bases, J lost 6 bases, and 9 bases stayed unmatched. The CDR3 sequence: CASSQDPWTGAVQPQHF. CDR3 DNA: TGCGCCAGCAGCCAAGATCCCTGGACAGGGGCGGTTCAGCCCCAGCATTTT.

A note on this clonotype: Possible read error: a much larger clone is one base away. The gene calls are TRBV7-9 and TRBJ1-1, with D possibly being TRBD1 (6 bases). Germline values: CDR1 SEHNR, CDR2 FQNEAQ (reference sequence). V was cut by 4 bases and J by 6 bases, with 18 bases left in between. This CDR3 comprises 15 residues. DNA of the CDR3: TGTGCCAGCAGCTCCCGGACAGACTCAAACGCTGAAGCTTTCTTT. Its protein is CASSSRTDSNAEAFF.

This clonotype was counted many times. The chain couples TRBV28 to TRBJ1-6, with D possibly TRBD1 on 5 matching bases. Between the trimmed V and J ends, which lost 4 bases and 4 bases, there was a span of 8 bases. The CDR3 sequence is 14 residues long. Germline values: CDR1 MDHEN, CDR2 SYDVKM. The DNA of the CDR3 is TGTGCCAGCAGTTCAGGGACTTATAATTCACCCCTCCACTTT. It encodes CASSSGTYNSPLHF.

This clonotype has ten or more counts. The chain recombines TRBV20-1 with TRBJ1-1; no reliable D call. The CDR3 sequence is 16 residues long. The germline V gene encodes CDR1 DFQATT and CDR2 SNEGSKA (reference sequence). V dropped 3 bases and J dropped 0 bases, with 17 bases sitting between them. The CDR3 DNA reads TGCAGTGCTAGCTGGAGGGTTAGAGGAATGAACACTGAAGCTTTCTTT. It translates to CSASWRVRGMNTEAFF.

This clonotype was detected ten times or more. The chain couples TRBV14 to TRBJ2-7; 9 nucleotides line up with TRBD1. Per germline, CDR1 SGHDN and CDR2 FVKESK. V lost 5 bases to trimming and J lost 3 bases; unmatched junction nucleotides: 5. This CDR3 has 14 residues. CDR3 DNA: TGTGCCAGCAGCTTTTTGGACAGGGGCTACGAGCAGTACTTC. Protein product: CASSFLDRGYEQYF. Full variable domain (remainder filled in from reference TRBV14 and TRBJ2-7): EAGVTQFPSHSVIEKGQTVTLRCDPISGHDNLYWYRRVMGKEIKFLLHFVKESKQDESGMPNNRFLAERTGGTYSTLKVQPAELEDSGVYFCASSFLDRGYEQYFGPGTRLTVT.

This clonotype has at least ten counts. The chain employs TRBV7-9 and TRBJ2-3, with D unresolved. CDR1 and CDR2 from the germline V gene are SEHNR and FQNEAQ (reference sequence). Deletions cut 3 bases from V and 4 bases from J, with 8 bases between. The CDR3 runs 13 residues. Here the CDR3 reads CASSLSGADTQYF. Written as DNA, the CDR3 is TGTGCCAGCAGCTTGTCCGGTGCAGATACGCAGTATTTT.

This clonotype showed up just a few times. The chain recombines TRBV18 with TRBJ2-3, with 14 positions matching TRBD2. CDR1 and CDR2 from the germline V gene are KGHSH and LQKENI. The CDR3 covers 17 residues. The trim removed 3 bases at V and 5 bases at J, leaving 7 bases unmatched. The CDR3 loop is CASSPLGLAGDKDTQYF. In DNA form, the CDR3 reads TGTGCCAGCTCACCGCTGGGACTAGCGGGAGATAAAGATACGCAGTATTTT.

This clonotype was detected only once. The likely explanation is a read error, given a far larger clone one base away. The chain has TRBV27 and TRBJ1-4; D gene unclear. This CDR3 spans 11 amino acids. CDR1 is MNHEY and CDR2 is SMNVEV in the germline V gene (reference sequence). The CDR3 coding sequence is TGTGCCAGCAGTGTAGGAGGGAAACTGGTTTTT. It specifies CASSVGGKLVF.

This clonotype turned up a few times. The chain links TRBV29-1 to TRBJ2-7; maybe TRBD1 (6 bases). Germline V gives CDR1 SQVTM, CDR2 ANQGSEA. Trimming took off 4 bases at V and 3 bases at J, with 10 bases between the two ends. CDR3 length: 12 residues. The CDR3 DNA sequence: TGCAGCGTTGTCGGCAGGGGCTACGAGCAGTACTTC. Amino acid sequence: CSVVGRGYEQYF.

V usage is TRBV30 and J usage is TRBJ1-4; 10 positions agree with TRBD1. The germline CDR1 and CDR2 sequences are GTSNPN and SVGIG (reference sequence). After removal of 3 bases from V and 6 bases from J, the junction contained 7 bases not matched to a gene. CDR3 size: 15 residues. The chain's CDR3 is CAWRHPGQGYEKLFF. The CDR3 DNA is TGTGCCTGGAGGCATCCGGGACAGGGGTATGAAAAACTGTTTTTT. The full variable domain, completed using reference TRBV30 and TRBJ1-4, is SQTIHQWPATLVQPVGSPLSLECTVEGTSNPNLYWYRQAAGRGLQLLFYSVGIGQISSEVPQNLSASRPQDRQFILSSKKLLLSDSGFYLCAWRHPGQGYEKLFFGSGTQLSVL.

There are many counts of this clonotype. The chain uses TRBV6-1 and TRBJ1-6; D remains unclear. V lost 5 bases and J lost 7, with 9 bases in between. Germline CDR1 MNHNS, CDR2 SASEGT. This CDR3 has 13 amino acids. For the CDR3, the DNA is TGTGCCAGCAGTAGGGAATTAAATTCACCCCTCCACTTT. It translates to CASSRELNSPLHF.

The sample holds many counts of this clonotype. The chain recombines TRBV3-1 with TRBJ1-1; 9 bases are shared with TRBD1. In germline, CDR1 is LGHDT, CDR2 YNNKEL (reference sequence). The CDR3 runs to 14 residues. The trim removed 4 bases at V and 3 bases at J, leaving 3 bases unmatched. The chain's CDR3 is CASSPWTGDTEAFF. CDR3 nucleotides: TGTGCCAGCAGCCCTTGGACAGGGGACACTGAAGCTTTCTTT.

About this clonotype: This may stem from a read error, because a much larger clone lies one nucleotide away. The conserved closing phenylalanine or tryptophan is absent in this CDR3, likely reflecting a read error. This chain links TRBV11-2 with TRBJ2-1; D not certain. With 2 bases removed from V and 0 bases from J, the gap between germline ends came to 5 bases. The CDR3 runs 14 residues. CDR1 SGHAT and CDR2 FQNNGV come from the germline V gene. In DNA, the CDR3 is TGTGCCAGCAGCTTATGGGGCTCCTACAATGAGCAGTTCTGC. Its protein is CASSLWGSYNEQFC.

This clonotype was seen ten or more times. CDR3 nucleotide sequence: TGTGCCAGCACTTCAAGGGGGGGGTTTGAGACCCAGTACTTC. This translates into CASTSRGGFETQYF. The rearrangement joins TRBV3-1 to TRBJ2-5; perhaps TRBD2 as D (7 bases). The CDR3 runs to 14 residues. The germline CDR1 and CDR2 sequences are LGHDT and YNNKEL (reference sequence). Trimming pared 7 bases from V and 5 bases from J, leaving 17 bases between.

Of note for this clonotype: A much larger clonotype is one base distant, so this may be a read error. In DNA form, the CDR3 reads TGTGCCAGCCTGGGACAGGGGGCGGGAAGACTGTTTTTT. Translation gives CASLGQGAGRLFF. The rearrangement joins TRBV27 to TRBJ1-4; TRBD1 matches at 12 bases. Trimming at V came to 8 bases and at J to 13 bases, leaving 8 bases not matched to a gene. CDR1 is MNHEY and CDR2 is SMNVEV in the germline V gene (reference sequence). The CDR3 is made up of 13 amino acids.

Concerning this clonotype itself: At one end, the junction sequence differs from germline, possibly due to a read error. The chain is built from TRBV6-6 and TRBJ1-4; unclear D gene. The CDR3 is 16 amino acids. CDR1 and CDR2 (germline): MNHNY, SVGAGI (reference sequence). The CDR3 protein is CASSYSEPWTNENLCF. As DNA, the CDR3 is TGTGCCAGCAGTTACTCAGAGCCCTGGACTAATGAAAATCTGTGTTTT.

The CDR3 loop is CASSVAGTLNTDTQYF. CDR3 sequence (DNA): TGTGCCAGCAGTGTCGCCGGGACACTTAACACAGATACGCAGTATTTT. The rearrangement joins TRBV27 to TRBJ2-3; D may be TRBD1 (6 bases). The CDR3 length is 16 residues. Germline V gene data show CDR1 as MNHEY and CDR2 as SMNVEV (reference sequence). Trimming pared 5 bases from V and 2 bases from J, leaving 17 bases between.

This chain connects TRBV2 to TRBJ2-3, with TRBD2 identical over 8 bases. The CDR3 runs to 15 residues. Trimming at V came to 6 bases and at J to 2 bases, leaving 7 bases not matched to a gene. The germline V gene has CDR1 SNHLY and CDR2 FYNNEI. Written as DNA, the CDR3 is TGTGCCAGCAGCCCCCAGACTAGCGTCACAGATACGCAGTATTTT. Amino acid sequence: CASSPQTSVTDTQYF.